This is a list of T cell receptor beta chains from one sample in a study of blood T cell repertoires in COVID-19. Only in-frame clones appear in the TCRdb table, and some are missing; sequencing was by immunoSEQ multiplex PCR. Counted here are approximately 90,000 clones, 80% to 90% occurring once; the ten biggest clones make up 20% to 25%. What was sequenced was peripheral blood. The receptors were gathered from a man aged 55 to 70 with acute or convalescent COVID-19. Both conserved end residues are part of each CDR3. D genes are given only for firm matches. Expanded clones get a size class; other rows say once, few or many, or leave the size out.

CDR3 DNA	CDR3 protein	J gene	clone size	D gene	V gene
TGTGCCAGCAGTGAAACCGTTAGCGAGGTCGGGGAGCAGTTCTTC	CASSETVSEVGEQFF	TRBJ2-1	-	-	TRBV6-1
TGTGCCAGCAGCTTACTTGGGGGGAGTCATTCACCCCTCCACTTT	CASSLLGGSHSPLHF	TRBJ1-6	-	-	TRBV7-3
TGTGCCAGCAGCTTAGACGGGGGAGGGGAGACCCAGTACTTC	CASSLDGGGETQYF	TRBJ2-5	-	TRBD2	TRBV7-2
TGCAGTGCTAGTTCTAGGAGGGACGAGCAGTACTTC	CSASSRRDEQYF	TRBJ2-7	-	-	TRBV20-1
TGTGCCAGCAGCCAACAGGGAGTGGGGTTGAACACTGAAGCTTTCTTT	CASSQQGVGLNTEAFF	TRBJ1-1	-	-	TRBV7-2
TGTGCCAGCAGTGATACAGGGTTGGGAAGCAATCAGCCCCAGCATTTT	CASSDTGLGSNQPQHF	TRBJ1-5	-	-	TRBV6-1
TGTGCCAGCTCACCACCGTTCTACGTTACCAAAAACATTCAGTACTTC	CASSPPFYVTKNIQYF	TRBJ2-4	-	-	TRBV18
TGTGCCGCTGCGAGGACAGGAATCAGTGAAAAACTGTTTTTT	CAAARTGISEKLFF	TRBJ1-4	-	TRBD1	TRBV6-5
TGTGCCAGCAGTTACGGGGACAGGGAATATGGCTACACCTTC	CASSYGDREYGYTF	TRBJ1-2	-	TRBD1	TRBV6-5
TGTGCCAGCAGTGAAGCAGGCTATAATTCACCCCTCCACTTT	CASSEAGYNSPLHF	TRBJ1-6	-	-	TRBV25-1
TGTGCCAGCAGCGTCGGGCGGGGGCTTACTCAAGAGACCCAGTACTTC	CASSVGRGLTQETQYF	TRBJ2-5	-	-	TRBV9
TGTGCCAGCAGTCCTACAGGGGCTCGGGTTGGCTACACCTTC	CASSPTGARVGYTF	TRBJ1-2	-	TRBD1	TRBV27
TGTGCCAGCAGTCTAAGCCCCGACAGGGCTTCACCCCTCCACTTT	CASSLSPDRASPLHF	TRBJ1-6	-	TRBD1	TRBV6-5
TGCAGCGCAGGGGAGCAGTATTTT	CSAGEQYF	TRBJ2-3	-	-	TRBV29-1
TGCGCCAGCAGCGAGCAAGCACAGGGTAACACTGAAGCTTTCTTT	CASSEQAQGNTEAFF	TRBJ1-1	once	-	TRBV5-1
TGTGCCAGCTCACCCTCCCTAGCCTTGTCTGGAAACACCATATATTTT	CASSPSLALSGNTIYF	TRBJ1-3	-	-	TRBV18
TGTGCCAGCAGTTACTCGGGCAGTCAAGAGACCCAGTACTTC	CASSYSGSQETQYF	TRBJ2-5	-	-	TRBV6-5